The 8 T cell receptor beta chains given below trace back to one sample, sequenced in a study of T cell repertoires in cytomegalovirus infection. MiXCR, run by TCRdb on the reads, gives a single entry per CDR3 protein. The sample records under 200,000 distinct CDR3 sequences, 8% to 10% being singletons. The sample consisted of PBMCs. Receptor source: a human donor in good health (CMV status not recorded). Some clones in this sample may be carry-over from other donors' samples.

The chain combines TRBV28 with TRBJ2-2; 11 nucleotides line up with TRBD1. After removal of 6 bases from V and 3 bases from J, the junction contained 3 bases not matched to a gene. Germline CDR1 reads MDHEN; CDR2 reads SYDVKM. There are 15 residues in the CDR3. CDR3 in DNA: TGTGCCAGCAGCCCGGGACAGGGGGACACCGGGGAGCTGTTTTTT. Its protein product is CASSPGQGDTGELFF. The whole variable domain, filled in from reference TRBV28 and TRBJ2-2, reads DVKVTQSSRYLVKRTGEKVFLECVQDMDHENMFWYRQDPGLGLRLIYFSYDVKMKEKGDIPEGYSVSREKKERFSLILESASTNQTSMYLCASSPGQGDTGELFFGEGSRLTVL.

This clonotype was counted ten times or more. The chain links TRBV7-8 to TRBJ1-4; 9 bases agree with TRBD1. Germline V gene data show CDR1 as SGHVS and CDR2 as FQNEAQ. V lost 6 bases and J lost 5; bases outside the gene matches: 4. The CDR3 has 14 amino acids. The CDR3 loop is CASRYRGLNEKLFF. DNA for the CDR3: TGTGCCAGCAGGTACAGGGGGCTAAATGAAAAACTGTTTTTT.

This clonotype was seen more than once but under ten times. The rearrangement joins TRBV12-3 or TRBV12-4 to TRBJ1-3; 7 bases line up with TRBD1. This CDR3 is built from 16 residues. After removal of 5 bases from V and 3 bases from J, the junction contained 10 bases not matched to a gene. CDR3 sequence reads: CASSRSWDRVGNTIYF. CDR3 nucleotides: TGTGCCAGCAGTCGATCTTGGGACAGAGTTGGAAACACCATATATTTT.

The chain is built from TRBV28 and TRBJ1-5; maybe TRBD1 (5 bases). The CDR3 has 15 amino acids. In germline, CDR1 is MDHEN, CDR2 SYDVKM. V lost 6 bases and J 4 bases, leaving 16 bases between the germline ends. The CDR3 loop reads CASRKRRGANQPQHF. In nucleotides, the CDR3 is TGTGCCAGCAGAAAACGGCGCGGGGCAAATCAGCCCCAGCATTTT.

The chain combines TRBV28 with TRBJ1-6, with no clear D. V lost 5 bases and J lost 11, with 25 bases in between. Per germline, CDR1 MDHEN and CDR2 SYDVKM. The CDR3 runs 17 residues. As DNA, the CDR3 is TGTGCCAGCAGTCCCTGGGTACCGGACTGGTTGGGGACACCCCTCCACTTT. Translating gives CASSPWVPDWLGTPLHF.

This clonotype was counted many times. The rearrangement joins TRBV6-2 or TRBV6-3 to TRBJ2-1; D may correspond to TRBD1 or TRBD2 (5 bases each). The V gene lost 0 bases and the J gene lost 11 bases, with 8 bases spanning the gap. Germline V CDR1 and CDR2: MNHEY, SVGEGT. This CDR3 is built from 12 residues. In DNA form, the CDR3 reads TGTGCCAGCAGTTACTCCCGGGACCAGCAGTTCTTC. As protein: CASSYSRDQQFF.

Written as DNA, the CDR3 is TGTGCCAGCAGGGTTAGCGGCGGCGGGGAGCTGTTTTTT. This codes for CASRVSGGGELFF. V usage is TRBV5-6 and J usage is TRBJ2-2, with a weak D call TRBD2 (6 bases). The CDR3 spans 13 residues. CDR1 and CDR2 (germline): SGHDT, YYEEEE. V gave up 5 bases and J gave up 7 bases, with 12 bases separating them. The full variable domain, completed using reference TRBV5-6 and TRBJ2-2, is DAGVTQSPTHLIKTRGQQVTLRCSPKSGHDTVSWYQQALGQGPQFIFQYYEEEERQRGNFPDRFSGHQFPNYSSELNVNALLLGDSALYLCASRVSGGGELFFGEGSRLTVL.

This clonotype showed up many times. The V gene is TRBV28, the J gene TRBJ1-5; 7 bases fit TRBD1. The junction had 6 bases not matched to a gene; V was cut back by 5 bases and J by 2 bases. Germline V gives CDR1 MDHEN, CDR2 SYDVKM. This CDR3 region has 15 residues. CDR3 sequence: CASSQQGIGNQPQHF. CDR3 coding DNA: TGTGCCAGCAGTCAACAGGGGATAGGCAATCAGCCCCAGCATTTT.